The clone carrying this TCR beta chain occurred many times. TCR amplification used roughly 18 PCR cycles, a constant-region primer and a V-primer adapter. TCRdb reprocessed the reads via MiXCR and lists one record per CDR3 protein. This sample yields roughly 50,000 distinct CDR3 sequences, of which 33% are seen a single time; roughly 8% belongs to the top ten. The time point is: after trial treatment. Treatment noted: LDRT plus nivolumab, ipilimumab, low-dose cyclophosphamide and aspirin (RACIN trial). Along with nivolumab and ipilimumab, donors received aspirin, low-dose cyclophosphamide and low-dose radiotherapy. The record originates from a study of low-dose radiotherapy and immunotherapy resistance in tumors. On the study more broadly: TRAV and TRBV primers primed cDNA for both TCRalpha and TCRbeta.

Specimen: PBMCs, collected after low-dose radiotherapy plus immunotherapy. This sequence was found in a male donor with rectosigmoid adenocarcinoma.

The CDR3 sequence is CASSPATGQETQYF. The CDR3 coding sequence is TGTGCCAGCAGCCCCGCGACAGGCCAAGAGACCCAGTACTTC. V is TRBV7-9 and J is TRBJ2-5, with a weak D call TRBD1 (6 bases). Trimming left V 5 bases short and J 1 base short, with 11 bases between. The CDR3 loop spans 14 amino acids. CDR1 is SEHNR and CDR2 is FQNEAQ in the germline V gene (reference sequence).